This passage covers 25 T cell receptor beta chains from one sample sequenced in a study of identical twins listed by TCRdb under 2016. Libraries were prepared through 5' RACE. The instrument was an Illumina HiSeq 2000. The public sequencing data were trimmed at Q25 with fastp and processed into clonotypes with MiXCR by TCRdb, which kept only in-frame beta chains. Here each entry gathers all rows of one CDR3 protein and keeps the most common genes and DNA. The sample table records 520,000 or so distinct CDR3 sequences; roughly a fifth of these occur just once. The ten top clones hold around 0.91% of the sample. Separately, the same data were catalogued under a study of T cells expressing NK-cell markers.

The specimen was CD4+ T cells sorted from blood. Every receptor here comes from a woman aged 18 to 35 in good health.

This clonotype was found a few times. This rearrangement joins TRBV6-5 to TRBJ1-6, with D perhaps matching TRBD1 (5 bases). Germline V gene data show CDR1 as MNHEY and CDR2 as SVGAGI. The CDR3 has 15 amino acids. Between the trimmed V and J ends, which lost 4 bases and 9 bases, there was a span of 16 bases. The CDR3 here is CASSSTDTLGSPLHF. The CDR3 DNA reads TGTGCCAGCAGTTCAACGGACACCCTGGGTTCACCCCTCCACTTT.

This rearrangement joins TRBV2 to TRBJ2-7, with 7 positions matching TRBD2. After removal of 2 bases from V and 3 bases from J, the junction contained 7 bases not matched to a gene. The length of the CDR3 is 15 residues. Germline V gene lookup returns CDR1 SNHLY and CDR2 FYNNEI. For the CDR3, the DNA is TGTGCCAGCAGTGAACTGGATGGGGAGGGCTACGAGCAGTACTTC. The encoded protein is CASSELDGEGYEQYF. The full variable domain, completed using reference TRBV2 and TRBJ2-7, is EPEVTQTPSHQVTQMGQEVILRCVPISNHLYFYWYRQILGQKVEFLVSFYNNEISEKSEIFDDQFSVERPDGSNFTLKIRSTKLEDSAMYFCASSELDGEGYEQYFGPGTRLTVT.

The chain employs TRBV6-1 and TRBJ2-2, with 9 bases aligning to TRBD1. V dropped 8 bases and J dropped 4; count of bases not matched to a gene: 5. The germline gives CDR1 MNHNS, CDR2 SASEGT. This CDR3 contains 14 residues. The CDR3 coding sequence is TGTGCCAGCTGGGGACAGGGAGGCACCGGGGAGCTGTTTTTT. This codes for CASWGQGGTGELFF.

This chain's CDR3 is CASSLVGTNQPQHF. The CDR3 nucleotides are TGTGCCAGCAGCTTAGTGGGGACAAATCAGCCCCAGCATTTT. This chain uses TRBV7-2 with TRBJ1-5; maybe TRBD1 (6 bases). The V end lost 1 base, the J end lost 4 bases, and 8 bases lay between the germline ends. Germline V gene sequence: CDR1 SGHTA, CDR2 FQGNSA. The CDR3 runs 14 residues.

This clonotype was picked up a small number of times. This chain uses TRBV6-2 or TRBV6-3 with TRBJ2-5, with no clear D. This CDR3 contains 14 residues. CDR1 is MNHEY, CDR2 SVGEGT, per germline. V dropped 5 bases and J dropped 3 bases, with 13 bases sitting between them. The CDR3 DNA reads as TGTGCCAGCAGTCCTGCGTTTAATGAAGAGACCCAGTACTTC. This translates into CASSPAFNEETQYF.

The V call is TRBV4-1, the J call TRBJ2-3; D assignment may be TRBD1 or TRBD2 (5 bases each). Trimming shortened V by 0 bases and J by 2 bases, and 12 bases separated the two germline ends. Germline CDR1 reads MGHRA; CDR2 reads YSYEKL. CDR3 length: 16 residues. The CDR3 spells CASSQEGLAITDTQYF. DNA of the CDR3: TGCGCCAGCAGCCAAGAGGGGCTAGCAATCACAGATACGCAGTATTTT.

Only a few counts were recorded for this clonotype. The rearrangement links TRBV20-1 to TRBJ2-7; 10 nucleotides align to TRBD2. V was clipped by 6 bases and J by 6 bases; unmatched bases: 8. The length of the CDR3 is 13 residues. Germline lookup yields CDR1 DFQATT and CDR2 SNEGSKA (reference sequence). The CDR3, as DNA: TGCAGTGCCTCAGGGGGGACTAGCGTCGAGCAGTACTTC. Protein product: CSASGGTSVEQYF.

The J gene is TRBJ2-5, the V gene TRBV18; no firm D call. The germline CDR1 and CDR2 sequences are KGHSH and LQKENI. Trimming left V 3 bases short and J 4 bases short, with 12 bases between. The CDR3 runs 14 residues. The CDR3 loop reads CASSPLSTLETQYF. The DNA for the CDR3 is TGTGCCAGCTCACCCCTCTCGACTCTAGAGACCCAGTACTTC.

This clonotype was picked up a small number of times. The gene calls are TRBV12-3 or TRBV12-4 and TRBJ2-3; D tentatively fits TRBD1 or TRBD2 (6 bases each). The CDR3 has 13 amino acids. V lost 6 bases and J 4 bases, leaving 11 bases between the germline ends. CDR3 loop: CASRQGGADTQYF. CDR3 DNA: TGTGCCAGCAGACAGGGAGGCGCAGATACGCAGTATTTT.

V gene TRBV19 combines with J gene TRBJ2-1; 8 positions match TRBD1. The CDR3 consists of 16 residues. J gave up 1 base and V 3 bases, and 5 bases lay outside the gene matches. Germline-derived CDR1 and CDR2 are LNHDA and SQIVND (reference sequence). CDR3 amino acids: CASSISGGQSYNEQFF. The DNA of the CDR3 is TGTGCCAGTAGTATTTCAGGGGGCCAATCCTACAATGAGCAGTTCTTC.

The chain is built from TRBV5-1 and TRBJ2-1, with no clear D. Germline values: CDR1 SGHRS, CDR2 YFSETQ. Trimming shortened V by 0 bases and J by 2 bases, and 12 bases separated the two germline ends. The CDR3 spans 16 residues. The CDR3 is CASSLVGLATYNEQFF. Written as DNA, the CDR3 is TGCGCCAGCAGCTTGGTCGGCTTAGCTACCTACAATGAGCAGTTCTTC.

Only a few counts were recorded for this clonotype. V is TRBV7-9 and J is TRBJ2-7; 7 bases agree with TRBD2. There are 16 residues in the CDR3. Germline V lookup: CDR1 SEHNR, CDR2 FQNEAQ (reference sequence). Unmatched junction bases numbered 10, after V lost 5 bases and J lost 0 bases. CDR3 sequence: CASSPLGDYFSYEQYF. The CDR3, as DNA: TGTGCCAGCAGCCCCCTCGGGGACTACTTCTCCTACGAGCAGTACTTC.

The genes are TRBV6-4 and TRBJ2-2; 7 bases fit TRBD1. After removal of 6 bases from V and 7 bases from J, the junction contained 8 bases not matched to a gene. The germline V gene has CDR1 MRHNA and CDR2 SNTAGT. This CDR3 comprises 14 residues. The CDR3 DNA sequence: TGTGCCAGCAGCGACAGGGCCTTCATCGGGGAGCTGTTTTTT. Its protein product is CASSDRAFIGELFF.

In its sample, this clonotype was seen a few times. The chain carries TRBV11-2 and TRBJ2-1; 9 bases agree with TRBD2. The CDR3 covers 17 residues. With 4 bases clipped from V and 2 bases from J, the junction kept 9 bases outside the gene matches. The germline gives CDR1 SGHAT, CDR2 FQNNGV. CDR3 sequence: CASSSLGSGGPYNEQFF. Written as DNA, the CDR3 is TGTGCCAGCAGCTCCCTTGGTAGCGGGGGACCCTACAATGAGCAGTTCTTC.

The rearrangement links TRBV30 to TRBJ2-3; D unclear. The CDR3 is 14 residues long. CDR1 is GTSNPN and CDR2 is SVGIG in the germline V gene (reference sequence). With 0 bases removed from V and 0 bases from J, the gap between germline ends came to 7 bases. The CDR3: CAWSVWDSTDTQYF. The DNA of the CDR3 is TGTGCCTGGAGTGTCTGGGATAGCACAGATACGCAGTATTTT.

This chain uses TRBV5-1 with TRBJ2-7; 7 bases match TRBD1. The CDR3 totals 13 residues. V was pared by 10 bases and J by 2 bases, with 9 bases of the junction left unmatched. Germline V CDR1 and CDR2: SGHRS, YFSETQ. CDR3 amino acids: CACSRGQAYEQYF. Here the CDR3 DNA reads TGCGCCTGCTCTCGTGGACAGGCCTACGAGCAGTACTTC.

This rearrangement joins TRBV20-1 to TRBJ2-7, with D unresolved. This CDR3 region has 13 residues. Germline V CDR1 and CDR2: DFQATT, SNEGSKA (reference sequence). With 0 bases removed from V and 2 bases from J, the gap between germline ends came to 8 bases. The CDR3 sequence is CSARDLRTYEQYF. CDR3 sequence (DNA): TGCAGTGCTAGAGATCTCCGAACCTACGAGCAGTACTTC.

In its sample, this clonotype was seen many times. The chain carries TRBV7-2 and TRBJ2-7; D possibly uses TRBD1 or TRBD2 (5 bases each). The CDR3 length is 15 residues. V lost 0 bases to trimming and J lost 1 base, with 10 bases between them. Germline lookup yields CDR1 SGHTA and CDR2 FQGNSA. The CDR3 sequence: CASSLAPGPSYEQYF. The DNA for the CDR3 is TGTGCCAGCAGCTTAGCACCGGGGCCTTCCTACGAGCAGTACTTC. The variable domain in full, completed from reference TRBV7-2 and TRBJ2-7, reads GAGVSQSPSNKVTEKGKDVELRCDPISGHTALYWYRQSLGQGLEFLIYFQGNSAPDKSGLPSDRFSAERTGGSVSTLTIQRTQQEDSAVYLCASSLAPGPSYEQYFGPGTRLTVT.

This clonotype was counted between two and nine times. This CDR3 is CASSLVGEITYNEQFF. CDR3 bases: TGTGCCAGCAGCTTGGTGGGGGAGATAACCTACAATGAGCAGTTCTTC. The gene calls are TRBV5-5 and TRBJ2-1; D possibly uses TRBD1 or TRBD2 (5 bases each). Trimming shortened V by 0 bases and J by 2 bases, and 12 bases separated the two germline ends. This CDR3 is built from 16 residues. Germline V lookup: CDR1 SGHKS, CDR2 YYEKEE (reference sequence). Supplemented by reference TRBV5-5 and TRBJ2-1, the full variable domain reads DAGVTQSPTHLIKTRGQQVTLRCSPISGHKSVSWYQQVLGQGPQFIFQYYEKEERGRGNFPDRFSARQFPNYSSELNVNALLLGDSALYLCASSLVGEITYNEQFFGPGTRLTVL.

J is TRBJ1-1 and V is TRBV7-9, with 8 nucleotides matching TRBD1. The CDR3 length is 14 residues. V was clipped by 4 bases and J by 1 base; unmatched bases: 2. CDR1 is SEHNR, CDR2 FQNEAQ, per germline (reference sequence). The CDR3 spells CASSWTGRNTEAFF. The CDR3 coding sequence is TGTGCCAGCAGCTGGACAGGGAGGAACACTGAAGCTTTCTTT.

The chain is built from TRBV7-3 and TRBJ2-3; TRBD1 is a possible D gene (5 bases). CDR1 SGHTA and CDR2 FQGTGA come from the germline V gene. CDR3 length equals 15 residues. V lost 5 bases to trimming and J lost 4 bases, with 16 bases between them. In nucleotides, the CDR3 is TGTGCCAGCAGCCTCACAGGTTTGAATGCAGATACGCAGTATTTT. It is translated as CASSLTGLNADTQYF.

This clonotype was seen many times. A clone one base away is much larger, so this may be a read error. The chain has TRBV25-1 and TRBJ2-7; D remains ambiguous. The ends were cut back, 6 bases at V and 4 bases at J, with 7 bases in the middle. The CDR3 has 11 amino acids. Germline V gives CDR1 MGHDK, CDR2 SYGVNS. The CDR3 is CASRLGYEQYF. CDR3 nucleotide sequence: TGTGCCAGCAGGTTAGGGTACGAGCAGTACTTC.

This clonotype was observed a handful of times. The chain joins TRBV19 to TRBJ1-6; weak D call: TRBD1 (5 bases). The V end was cut by 3 bases, the J end by 10 bases, with 13 bases between. CDR1 and CDR2 from the germline V gene are LNHDA and SQIVND (reference sequence). This CDR3 spans 14 amino acids. The CDR3 protein is CASSIGWGRSPLHF. The CDR3, as DNA: TGTGCCAGTAGTATCGGCTGGGGCAGATCACCCCTCCACTTT.

The rearrangement uses TRBV5-1 and TRBJ2-7; a weak D match, TRBD2 (5 bases). V was clipped by 4 bases and J by 4 bases, with 15 bases between them. The CDR3 length is 14 residues. Germline CDR1 and CDR2: SGHRS and YFSETQ. CDR3 region: CASSPSGVEYEQYF. CDR3 DNA sequence: TGCGCCAGCAGCCCAAGCGGTGTGGAATACGAGCAGTACTTC.

CDR3 nucleotide sequence: TGCAGTGCGCGAGCTAGCGGGGTACCCTACGAGCAGTACTTC. Translation: CSARASGVPYEQYF. V and J are TRBV20-1 and TRBJ2-7; 9 bases match TRBD2. The ends lost 6 bases at V and 2 bases at J; junction bases unmatched: 8. The CDR3 has 14 residues. CDR1 is DFQATT and CDR2 is SNEGSKA in the germline V gene (reference sequence).